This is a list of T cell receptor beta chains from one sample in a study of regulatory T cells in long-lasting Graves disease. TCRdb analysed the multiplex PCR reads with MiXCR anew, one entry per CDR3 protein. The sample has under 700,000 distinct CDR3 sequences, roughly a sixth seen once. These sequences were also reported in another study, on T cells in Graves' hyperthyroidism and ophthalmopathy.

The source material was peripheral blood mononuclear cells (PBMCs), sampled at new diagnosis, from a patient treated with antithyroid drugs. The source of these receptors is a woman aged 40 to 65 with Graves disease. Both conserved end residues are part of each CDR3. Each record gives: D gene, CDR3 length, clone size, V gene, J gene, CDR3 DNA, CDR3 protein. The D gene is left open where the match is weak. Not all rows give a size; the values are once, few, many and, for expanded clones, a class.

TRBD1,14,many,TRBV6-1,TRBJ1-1,TGTGCCAGCAGTAGCAGGGGGCGCGACACTGAAGCTTTCTTT,CASSSRGRDTEAFF
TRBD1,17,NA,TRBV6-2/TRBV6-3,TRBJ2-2,TGTGCCAGCAGTTACTCGAGAGACAGGGGAGTTTTCGGGGAGCTGTTTTTT,CASSYSRDRGVFGELFF
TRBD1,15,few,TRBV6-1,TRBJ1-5,TGTGCCAGCAGTACGCAGGGGGTGAGCAATCAGCCCCAGCATTTT,CASSTQGVSNQPQHF
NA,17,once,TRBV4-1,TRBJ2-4,TGCGCCAGCAGCCAAGCGAAGGGGCGGGGATCCAAAAACATTCAGTACTTC,CASSQAKGRGSKNIQYF
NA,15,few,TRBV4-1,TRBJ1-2,TGCGCCAGCAGCCAAGCCTCGGGAGAGAACTATGGCTACACCTTC,CASSQASGENYGYTF
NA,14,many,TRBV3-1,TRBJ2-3,TGTGCCAGCAGCCACGGGACGGTGGCAGATACGCAGTATTTT,CASSHGTVADTQYF
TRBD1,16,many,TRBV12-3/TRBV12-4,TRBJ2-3,TGTGCCAGCAGCAGACAGGGAAAAGTCGGCACAGATACGCAGTATTTT,CASSRQGKVGTDTQYF
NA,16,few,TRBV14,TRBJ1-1,TGTGCCAGCAGCCAAATCGCGGGGGCGAAGGGCACTGAAGCTTTCTTT,CASSQIAGAKGTEAFF
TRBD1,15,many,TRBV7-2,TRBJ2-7,TGTGCCAGCACCAATAACCGGGACAGCTCCTACGAGCAGTACTTC,CASTNNRDSSYEQYF
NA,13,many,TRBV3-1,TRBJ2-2,TGTGCCAGCAGCTCGCAGGGGACCGGGGAGCTGTTTTTT,CASSSQGTGELFF
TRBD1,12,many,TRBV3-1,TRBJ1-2,TGTGCCAGCAGCCTGACAGGGCTTGGCTACACCTTC,CASSLTGLGYTF
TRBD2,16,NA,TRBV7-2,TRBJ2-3,TGTGCCAGCAGCTTAGGATCGGGCGGGGGGGCTAATACGCAGTATTTT,CASSLGSGGGANTQYF
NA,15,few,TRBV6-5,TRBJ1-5,TGTGCCAGCAGAGACTCGAGGGAAGGCAATCAGCCCCAGCATTTT,CASRDSREGNQPQHF
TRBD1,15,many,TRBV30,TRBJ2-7,TGTGCCTGGAGTCCAGACAGGGGAAAGGTTGTTAATATGTACTTC,CAWSPDRGKVVNMYF
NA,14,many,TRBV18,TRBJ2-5,TGTGCCAGCTCACCAAGGACTCTTAGCGAGACCCAGTACTTC,CASSPRTLSETQYF
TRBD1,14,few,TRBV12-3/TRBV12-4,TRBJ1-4,TGTGCCAGCAGTCCTACAGGGGCGGGCGAAAAACTGTTTTTT,CASSPTGAGEKLFF
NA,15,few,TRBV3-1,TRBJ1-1,TGTGCCAGCAGCAAGCGGGACACCTCAAACACTGAAGCTTTCTTT,CASSKRDTSNTEAFF
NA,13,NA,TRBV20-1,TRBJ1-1,TGCAGTGCTAACCCGGATGGTCTCACTGAAGCTTTCTTT,CSANPDGLTEAFF
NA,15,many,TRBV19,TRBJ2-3,TGTGCCAGTAGTATGGGACTCCGACGCACAGATACGCAGTATTTT,CASSMGLRRTDTQYF
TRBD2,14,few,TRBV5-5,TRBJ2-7,TGTGCCAGCAGCTATCTAGCGGGGTCCTACGAGCAGTACTTC,CASSYLAGSYEQYF
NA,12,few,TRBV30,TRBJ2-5,TGTGCCTGGAGTGCCATGGGAGAGACCCAGTACTTC,CAWSAMGETQYF
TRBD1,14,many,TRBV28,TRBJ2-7,TGTGCCAGCAATACGGGACAGGGGGCCTACGAGCAGTACTTC,CASNTGQGAYEQYF
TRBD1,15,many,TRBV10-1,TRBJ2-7,TGCGCCAGCAGTGAAAGCGGGGACAGGGCCCACGAGCAGTACTTC,CASSESGDRAHEQYF